Described below is a single T cell receptor beta chain sequence and its context. Its antigen is not identified. Per germline, CDR1 SGDLS and CDR2 YYNGEE. V shed 0 bases and J shed 3 bases, with 13 bases lying between them. The length of the CDR3 is 15 residues. The sample comes from a study of Ad26.COV2.S vaccination and SARS-CoV-2 variants. Overall study findings and caveats: It was vaccine recipients, not placebo recipients, who had the higher spike-specific TCR breadth. Post-vaccination spike-specific CD8+ and CD4+ T cell responses reportedly had substantial breadth.

Repertoires were generated with immunoSEQ multiplex PCR, while TCRdb's copy carries only in-frame clones and drops some. Altogether roughly 92,000 clones are present, under 90% being singletons, with the ten largest covering roughly 15%. The clonotype was recovered from a human donor who had recovered from COVID-19. Sequenced material: peripheral blood, taken after recovery from COVID-19. This rearrangement joins TRBV9 to TRBJ2-7; D perhaps matches TRBD1 (5 bases). The CDR3 sequence is CASSVATGRDYEQYF. The CDR3 nucleotides read TGTGCCAGCAGCGTAGCTACAGGTAGGGACTACGAGCAGTACTTC.